Below, 29 T cell receptor beta chains from the same sample are listed, as sequenced in a study of T cells in Graves' hyperthyroidism and ophthalmopathy. RNA transcripts yielded amplified TCR beta CDR3 regions. In the first-round RT-PCR of the TCR CDR3, the HTBI primer set was used. TCRdb redid the calling of the multiplex PCR reads with MiXCR, one entry per CDR3 protein. Among a few hundred thousand distinct CDR3 sequences listed, under 15% were seen once. Sample: blood. These receptor sequences come from a woman in her twenties or thirties with Graves' hyperthyroidism.

The table lists this clonotype with many counts. This sequence joins TRBV11-2 and TRBJ2-1, with TRBD2 matching 12 bases. Trimming at V came to 5 bases and at J to 7 bases, leaving 6 bases not matched to a gene. This CDR3 has 15 residues. Germline V gene sequence: CDR1 SGHAT, CDR2 FQNNGV. The CDR3 DNA follows: TGTGCCAGCAGCCCTTACGGACTAGCGGGAAATGAGCAGTTCTTC. This encodes CASSPYGLAGNEQFF. Supplemented by reference TRBV11-2 and TRBJ2-1, the full variable domain reads EAGVAQSPRYKIIEKRQSVAFWCNPISGHATLYWYQQILGQGPKLLIQFQNNGVVDDSQLPKDRFSAERLKGVDSTLKIQPAKLEDSAVYLCASSPYGLAGNEQFFGPGTRLTVL.

This clonotype occurred a few times. The rearrangement joins TRBV28 to TRBJ2-3; D not resolved. CDR1 and CDR2 from the germline V gene are MDHEN and SYDVKM. The CDR3 loop spans 10 amino acids. The V and J ends lost 3 bases and 13 bases respectively, with 8 bases between them. CDR3 in amino acids: CASSLNGKYF. The CDR3 coding sequence is TGTGCCAGCAGTTTGAATGGGAAGTATTTT.

This clonotype was observed many times. The chain is built from TRBV27 and TRBJ2-1; D is possibly TRBD1 or TRBD2 (5 bases each). Trimming shortened V by 8 bases and J by 3 bases, and 14 bases separated the two germline ends. The CDR3 sequence is 14 residues long. Germline CDR1 MNHEY, CDR2 SMNVEV (reference sequence). CDR3 residues: CASSRGVSYNEQFF. In DNA, the CDR3 is TGTGCCAGCTCGAGGGGAGTGAGCTACAATGAGCAGTTCTTC.

This clonotype was seen ten or more times. The chain employs TRBV10-1 and TRBJ2-2, with D maybe TRBD1 (5 bases). Germline V gene sequence: CDR1 WNHNN, CDR2 SYGVQD (reference sequence). The CDR3 totals 13 residues. Trimming took 4 bases from V and 5 from J, leaving 8 bases between them. The CDR3 reads CASSVRVTGELFF. As DNA, the CDR3 is TGCGCCAGCAGTGTCAGGGTGACCGGGGAGCTGTTTTTT.

In this sample, this clonotype turned up many times. This chain uses TRBV6-1 with TRBJ2-7, with 11 bases that match TRBD1. The V segment lost 5 bases and the J segment 2 bases; nucleotides outside the gene matches: 8. Germline V gene lookup returns CDR1 MNHNS and CDR2 SASEGT. This CDR3 is built from 16 residues. In DNA form, the CDR3 reads TGTGCCAGCAGTCTAATTACGGGACAGGGGGCCTACGAGCAGTACTTC. This translates into CASSLITGQGAYEQYF.

This clonotype was recorded many times. The chain couples TRBV2 to TRBJ1-5, with D perhaps matching TRBD1 (6 bases). The CDR3 runs 15 residues. V was clipped by 7 bases and J by 6 bases, with 19 bases between them. Germline assignment: CDR1 SNHLY and CDR2 FYNNEI. Here the CDR3 DNA reads TGTGCCAGCACCGAAAAAACAGGGTCAGGTCAGCCCCAGCATTTT. Its translation is CASTEKTGSGQPQHF.

This clonotype has only a few counts. This rearrangement joins TRBV19 to TRBJ2-5; TRBD1 might be the D (5 bases). The CDR3 is made up of 14 amino acids. Trimming removed 5 bases from V and 0 bases from J, with 10 bases in between. The germline V gene has CDR1 LNHDA and CDR2 SQIVND (reference sequence). The CDR3 DNA is TGTGCCAGTAGTCCAGCAGGGTACCAAGAGACCCAGTACTTC. It yields the protein CASSPAGYQETQYF.

V is TRBV11-2 and J is TRBJ2-3, with D perhaps matching TRBD2 (5 bases). V lost 0 bases and J lost 4, with 11 bases in between. The CDR3 sequence is 15 residues long. CDR1 SGHAT and CDR2 FQNNGV come from the germline V gene. DNA for the CDR3: TGTGCCAGCAGCTTAGACGGCAACGGGGCAGATACGCAGTATTTT. It codes for CASSLDGNGADTQYF. The full variable domain, rest sourced from reference TRBV11-2 and TRBJ2-3, is EAGVAQSPRYKIIEKRQSVAFWCNPISGHATLYWYQQILGQGPKLLIQFQNNGVVDDSQLPKDRFSAERLKGVDSTLKIQPAKLEDSAVYLCASSLDGNGADTQYFGPGTRLTVL.

This clonotype was recorded many times. The chain recombines TRBV12-3 or TRBV12-4 with TRBJ1-1, with a possible D match to TRBD1 (5 bases). Trimming pared 2 bases from V and 4 bases from J, leaving 17 bases between. CDR3 length equals 16 residues. DNA for the CDR3: TGTGCCAGCAGTTTACAAGGCGCAGGGATTGGCACTGAAGCTTTCTTT. Encoded protein: CASSLQGAGIGTEAFF.

V is TRBV5-1 and J is TRBJ2-7, with TRBD1 matching 7 bases. This CDR3 has 17 amino acids. V lost 0 bases to trimming and J lost 3 bases; unmatched junction nucleotides: 12. In germline, CDR1 is SGHRS, CDR2 YFSETQ. This CDR3 reads CASSLGPRDRVIYEQYF. The CDR3 coding sequence is TGCGCCAGCAGCTTGGGCCCCCGGGACAGAGTAATCTACGAGCAGTACTTC.

A note on this clonotype: One base away lies a much larger clone, so this may be a sequencing read error. In this CDR3 the conserved last residue, phenylalanine or tryptophan, is missing, so a read error is likely. V usage is TRBV7-2 and J usage is TRBJ2-1; 7 nucleotides align to TRBD2. Germline CDR1 SGHTA, CDR2 FQGNSA. This CDR3 comprises 15 residues. V shed 6 bases and J 0 bases; nucleotides not matched to a gene: 5. CDR3 sequence: CASSSLAVSYNEQFL. CDR3 nucleotide sequence: TGTGCCAGCAGTTCTCTAGCGGTCTCCTACAATGAGCAGTTCCTC.

Comment on this clonotype: A much bigger clone sits one base away, suggesting this may be a read error. The conserved phenylalanine or tryptophan is not found at the CDR3 terminus, so this likely reflects a read error. V gene TRBV3-1 combines with J gene TRBJ2-2; D is unclear. Per the germline V gene, CDR1 is LGHDT and CDR2 is YNNKEL (reference sequence). The CDR3 contains 12 residues. V lost 4 bases and J lost 8, with 8 bases in between. CDR3 nucleotide sequence: TGTGCCAGCAGCCTGAATTATGGGGAGCTGTTTCTT. Its translation: CASSLNYGELFL.

This clonotype was found many times. This chain connects TRBV12-3 or TRBV12-4 to TRBJ1-2, with D unresolved. The length of the CDR3 is 13 residues. The V gene lost 3 bases and the J gene lost 0 bases, with 5 bases spanning the gap. As DNA, the CDR3 is TGTGCCAGCAGTTTCGCAGCTAACTATGGCTACACCTTC. Its protein product is CASSFAANYGYTF.

This clonotype was found many times. The V call is TRBV20-1, the J call TRBJ2-7; D is unresolved. V lost 3 bases and J lost 3, with 6 bases in between. The CDR3 sequence is 11 residues long. CDR1 is DFQATT, CDR2 SNEGSKA, per germline (reference sequence). Written as DNA, the CDR3 is TGCAGTGCTAGGAGAAACTACGAGCAGTACTTC. Amino acid sequence: CSARRNYEQYF.

Notes on this clonotype: This may come from a read error, since a much larger clone is one base off. The chain couples TRBV28 to TRBJ2-3; 8 nucleotides match TRBD2. The CDR3 is 15 amino acids. In germline, CDR1 is MDHEN, CDR2 SYDVKM. J gave up 4 bases and V 6 bases, and 9 bases lay outside the gene matches. Here the CDR3 reads CASRIGTRDSDTQYF. CDR3 in DNA: TGTGCCAGCAGGATCGGGACTAGAGACTCAGATACGCAGTATTTT.

This sequence joins TRBV7-6 and TRBJ2-5; 8 nucleotides line up with TRBD2. This CDR3 is 17 amino acids long. The V gene end was trimmed by 1 base and the J gene end by 1 base; junction bases not matched to a gene: 8. Germline assignment: CDR1 SGHVS and CDR2 FNYEAQ. CDR3 sequence (DNA): TGTGCCAGCAGCTTAGGACTCCGGGGGGGTAGCCAAGAGACCCAGTACTTC. Protein: CASSLGLRGGSQETQYF.

This clonotype was detected only a few times. V is TRBV5-8 and J is TRBJ2-5; 10 nucleotides align to TRBD2. This CDR3 is 15 amino acids long. Germline values: CDR1 SGHTS, CDR2 YDEGEE. The ends lost 3 bases at V and 13 bases at J; junction bases unmatched: 15. This CDR3 reads CASSSGRLAGSPAYF. The CDR3 DNA sequence: TGTGCCAGCAGCTCGGGACGACTAGCGGGCTCCCCCGCGTACTTC.

This clonotype was seen once. CDR3 protein: CASSLGAGPRNQPQHF. The CDR3 nucleotides read TGTGCCAGCAGCTTAGGGGCCGGCCCCCGCAATCAGCCCCAGCATTTT. The chain has TRBV11-2 and TRBJ1-5; no firm D call. The CDR3 extends over 16 amino acids. V lost 1 base and J 2 bases, leaving 12 bases between the germline ends. Germline CDR1 is SGHAT and CDR2 is FQNNGV.

This clonotype was observed a handful of times. The V and J genes are TRBV12-3 or TRBV12-4 and TRBJ2-5; D is unclear. The CDR3 runs to 15 residues. Trimming took 2 bases from V and 1 from J, leaving 11 bases between them. CDR3 amino acids: CASSLLGGVQETQYF. CDR3 nucleotide sequence: TGTGCCAGCAGTTTATTGGGTGGGGTCCAAGAGACCCAGTACTTC.

Concerning this clonotype itself: Being one base from a much bigger clone, this may be a read error. The genes are TRBV12-3 or TRBV12-4 and TRBJ2-7; either TRBD1 or TRBD2 may supply D (5 bases each). This CDR3 region has 14 residues. The V end lost 5 bases, the J end lost 2 bases, and 13 bases lay between the germline ends. The CDR3 sequence is CASSRDLNTYEQYV. The CDR3 nucleotides are TGTGCCAGCAGTCGGGACCTCAATACCTACGAGCAGTACGTC.

The gene calls are TRBV2 and TRBJ2-7, with 10 positions matching TRBD1. V gave up 4 bases and J gave up 3 bases; unmatched junction bases: 3. The CDR3 length is 14 residues. The germline V gene has CDR1 SNHLY and CDR2 FYNNEI. The DNA of the CDR3 is TGTGCCAGCAGTGGACAGGGGGCTGACTACGAGCAGTACTTC. This encodes CASSGQGADYEQYF.

The table lists this clonotype with a few counts. The gene calls are TRBV29-1 and TRBJ1-2; D call uncertain. CDR3 size: 12 residues. V lost 4 bases to trimming and J lost 10 bases, with 16 bases between them. From germline, CDR1 is SQVTM and CDR2 ANQGSEA. The CDR3 region is CSVGRSEDDYTF. The CDR3 region has the DNA TGCAGCGTTGGACGGAGCGAGGATGACTACACCTTC. Together with reference TRBV29-1 and TRBJ1-2, the CDR3 gives the full variable domain: SAVISQKPSRDICQRGTSLTIQCQVDSQVTMMFWYRQQPGQSLTLIATANQGSEATYESGFVIDKFPISRPNLTFSTLTVSNMSPEDSSIYLCSVGRSEDDYTFGSGTRLTVV.

This clonotype was counted between two and nine times. V gene TRBV10-3 combines with J gene TRBJ1-5; 11 bases map to TRBD1. The CDR3 contains 15 residues. The V gene end was trimmed by 10 bases and the J gene end by 2 bases; junction bases not matched to a gene: 7. The V gene's germline CDR1 is ENHRY and CDR2 SYGVKD. The CDR3: CATGTGGDRNQPQHF. The CDR3 nucleotides read TGTGCCACCGGGACAGGGGGGGATCGCAATCAGCCCCAGCATTTT.

This clonotype was detected once. The chain uses TRBV28 and TRBJ2-5; D remains unclear. This CDR3 region has 13 residues. Trimming pared 6 bases from V and 5 bases from J, leaving 13 bases between. Germline V lookup: CDR1 MDHEN, CDR2 SYDVKM. CDR3 bases: TGTGCCAGCAGCTTGATTGTAGCCGAGACCCAGTACTTC. The encoded protein is CASSLIVAETQYF. Using reference TRBV28 and TRBJ2-5 for the parts outside the CDR3, the full variable domain is DVKVTQSSRYLVKRTGEKVFLECVQDMDHENMFWYRQDPGLGLRLIYFSYDVKMKEKGDIPEGYSVSREKKERFSLILESASTNQTSMYLCASSLIVAETQYFGPGTRLLVL.

There are many counts of this clonotype. The gene calls are TRBV10-3 and TRBJ2-5; 14 nucleotides line up with TRBD2. V gave up 2 bases and J gave up 0 bases; unmatched junction bases: 11. The CDR3 consists of 20 residues. The germline V gene encodes CDR1 ENHRY and CDR2 SYGVKD. CDR3 sequence: CAISEPGLAGATGYQETQYF. The CDR3 DNA reads TGTGCCATCAGTGAGCCGGGACTAGCGGGAGCTACGGGGTACCAAGAGACCCAGTACTTC.

In the case of this clonotype: A read error may explain this, as a much larger clone is one base away. This chain's CDR3 is CASLAKEGGNQLQHF. As DNA, the CDR3 is TGTGCCAGCCTGGCCAAGGAGGGTGGCAATCAGCTCCAGCATTTT. The chain is built from TRBV2 and TRBJ1-5; D is uncertain. The CDR3 loop spans 15 amino acids. The germline V gene encodes CDR1 SNHLY and CDR2 FYNNEI.

This clonotype was counted at least ten times. V usage is TRBV27 and J usage is TRBJ2-6; 7 bases align to TRBD1. Germline V CDR1 and CDR2: MNHEY, SMNVEV (reference sequence). Trimming at V came to 4 bases and at J to 1 base, leaving 10 bases not matched to a gene. This CDR3 is 18 amino acids long. The CDR3 DNA sequence: TGTGCCAGCAGTTCCCTGGGACAGCTTTTATCTGGGGCCAACGTCCTGACTTTC. Translating it yields CASSSLGQLLSGANVLTF.

A note on this clonotype: A much larger clonotype is one base distant, so this may be a read error. The V call is TRBV6-9, the J call TRBJ2-1; possible D gene TRBD2, 5 bases. The CDR3 has 12 residues. Germline V gives CDR1 MNHGY, CDR2 SVAAGI. CDR3 bases: TGTGCCAGCAGTTACGACTACAATGGGCAGTTCTTC. Its protein product is CASSYDYNGQFF.

To note about this clonotype: This clone may be a read error of a much larger clone one base away. The gene calls are TRBV11-2 and TRBJ2-3; D call uncertain. This CDR3 is built from 15 residues. The V gene's germline CDR1 is SGHAT and CDR2 FQNNGV. The CDR3 sequence: CASSLEPQGPDTRYF. As DNA, the CDR3 is TGTGCCAGCAGCTTAGAGCCCCAAGGTCCAGATACGCGGTATTTT.